The T cell receptor beta chain under discussion was sequenced for a study of T-cell memory formation after mild COVID-19. There are 16 residues in the CDR3. CDR1 and CDR2 (germline): SGHRS, YFSETQ. Trimming took 1 base from V and 0 from J, leaving 12 bases between them. A word on this clonotype: Its antigen is still unknown.

After 5'RACE with constant-segment primers, TCR alpha and TCR beta cDNA libraries carrying sample barcodes and UMIs were obtained. From the 5' RACE reads, TCRdb called clonotypes with MiXCR, one entry per CDR3 protein. The data contain about 540,000 distinct CDR3 sequences, roughly 21% of them singletons. Overall study results and limits: Mainly CM and EM harbored the contracting CD4+ clones; mainly EMRA harbored the CD8+ ones.

The rearrangement links TRBV5-1 to TRBJ2-3; weak D call: TRBD1 (5 bases). The receptor was isolated from an adult woman who had mild COVID-19 (a few samples of this study predate the infection). Cell type and time point are not known. Input material: PBMCs or a T cell subset sorted from them (not recorded which). For the CDR3, the DNA is TGCGCCAGCAGCTTGTTGGACATCACTAGCACAGATACGCAGTATTTT. This gives the protein CASSLLDITSTDTQYF.